One and the same sample provided the 19 T cell receptor beta chains below, sequenced in a study of T cell responses to AZD1222 COVID-19 vaccine. Profiling relied on immunoSEQ multiplex PCR, and the TCRdb table lists in-frame clones only, not all of them. The data contain about 70,000 clones, 70% to 90% of them singletons. The specimen was peripheral blood, collected 28 days after the second dose of the MenACWY control vaccine. The receptor source for this set is an adult who received the MenACWY meningococcal vaccine as a control.

This chain joins TRBV6-2 or TRBV6-3 and TRBJ1-3; D remains unclear. Germline V CDR1 and CDR2: MNHEY, SVGEGT. V lost 2 bases and J lost 0, with 8 bases in between. CDR3 length: 15 residues. DNA of the CDR3: TGTGCCAGCAGTTACCCCGGACTCTCTGGAAACACCATATATTTT. It codes for CASSYPGLSGNTIYF.

This chain uses TRBV2 with TRBJ1-1; no reliable D call. The V end lost 7 bases, the J end lost 0 bases, and 6 bases lay between the germline ends. The CDR3 covers 12 residues. Germline CDR1 reads SNHLY; CDR2 reads FYNNEI. The CDR3 sequence: CASKGMNTEAFF. The CDR3 DNA sequence: TGTGCCAGCAAAGGGATGAACACTGAAGCTTTCTTT.

The chain recombines TRBV24-1 with TRBJ2-3; D is possibly TRBD1 or TRBD2 (6 bases each). There are 13 residues in the CDR3. With 10 bases removed from V and 9 bases from J, the gap between germline ends came to 19 bases. Germline CDR1 and CDR2: KGHDR and SFDVKD. This CDR3 is CATSRGDQGTQYF. The CDR3 DNA reads as TGTGCCACTAGTAGGGGGGATCAGGGGACGCAGTATTTT.

V and J are TRBV20-1 and TRBJ1-2; maybe TRBD1 (5 bases). Germline CDR1 DFQATT, CDR2 SNEGSKA (reference sequence). Trimming removed 3 bases at V and 5 bases at J, with 22 bases between. The CDR3 extends over 16 amino acids. CDR3 amino acids: CSASSGISVALYGYTF. CDR3 bases: TGCAGTGCTAGTTCAGGGATCTCCGTAGCGCTATATGGCTACACCTTC.

The rearrangement links TRBV7-2 to TRBJ1-3; D is ambiguous. CDR1 SGHTA and CDR2 FQGNSA come from the germline V gene. V lost 6 bases, J lost 10 bases, and 19 bases lay in between. CDR3 size: 14 residues. CDR3 region: CASSSLGGYRTIYF. CDR3 DNA sequence: TGTGCCAGCAGTTCCCTTGGAGGATACAGAACCATATATTTT.

This chain joins TRBV29-1 and TRBJ1-2; 7 bases map to TRBD1. This CDR3 has 12 amino acids. In germline, CDR1 is SQVTM, CDR2 ANQGSEA. Trimming at V came to 4 bases and at J to 4 bases, leaving 3 bases not matched to a gene. CDR3 amino acids: CSVGQGGYGYTF. The CDR3 region has the DNA TGCAGCGTTGGACAGGGAGGCTATGGCTACACCTTC. The whole variable domain, remainder taken from reference TRBV29-1 and TRBJ1-2, is SAVISQKPSRDICQRGTSLTIQCQVDSQVTMMFWYRQQPGQSLTLIATANQGSEATYESGFVIDKFPISRPNLTFSTLTVSNMSPEDSSIYLCSVGQGGYGYTFGSGTRLTVV.

In this sample, this clone turned up a few times. As DNA, the CDR3 is TGTGCCAGCAGCCCCTCCCCCCCGTGGACCTACACTGAAGCTTTCTTT. Amino acid sequence: CASSPSPPWTYTEAFF. The chain joins TRBV28 to TRBJ1-1; D is unresolved. Trimming cost V 6 bases and J 3 bases, with 20 bases left between them. The germline V gene encodes CDR1 MDHEN and CDR2 SYDVKM. The CDR3 spans 16 residues.

This chain connects TRBV6-4 to TRBJ1-1, with D unresolved. Trimming left V 5 bases short and J 0 bases short, with 16 bases between. From germline, CDR1 is MRHNA and CDR2 SNTAGT. The length of the CDR3 is 16 residues. The CDR3 is CASSKEGGTLNTEAFF. Here the CDR3 DNA reads TGTGCCAGCAGTAAAGAAGGAGGCACCCTGAACACTGAAGCTTTCTTT.

The chain is built from TRBV5-1 and TRBJ1-5; D is unclear. Trimming removed 1 base at V and 1 base at J, with 6 bases between. In germline, CDR1 is SGHRS, CDR2 YFSETQ. This CDR3 has 14 amino acids. CDR3 loop: CASSLYGSNQPQHF. CDR3 DNA sequence: TGCGCCAGCAGCTTGTACGGGAGCAATCAGCCCCAGCATTTT.

V gene TRBV2 combines with J gene TRBJ1-5; TRBD1 matches at 8 bases. V gave up 6 bases and J gave up 4 bases; unmatched junction bases: 11. CDR1 is SNHLY, CDR2 FYNNEI, per germline. The CDR3 is 16 residues long. The CDR3 coding sequence is TGTGCCAGCAGCGCACAGGGGGGCAGGGCAAATCAGCCCCAGCATTTT. Amino acid sequence: CASSAQGGRANQPQHF.

This chain connects TRBV9 to TRBJ1-1; no clear D. V lost 7 bases and J lost 1, with 11 bases in between. Germline CDR1 reads SGDLS; CDR2 reads YYNGEE. The length of the CDR3 is 13 residues. The CDR3 bases are TGTGCCAGCGGACGACAACAGAACACTGAAGCTTTCTTT. This sequence encodes CASGRQQNTEAFF.

The chain couples TRBV7-9 to TRBJ2-3; TRBD1 might be the D (6 bases). Trimming shortened V by 11 bases and J by 2 bases, and 14 bases separated the two germline ends. CDR1 SEHNR and CDR2 FQNEAQ come from the germline V gene (reference sequence). The CDR3 extends over 13 amino acids. CDR3 nucleotides: TGTGCCGGAAACAGGGCCCTCACAGATACGCAGTATTTT. Its protein product is CAGNRALTDTQYF.

This sequence joins TRBV5-3 and TRBJ2-7; D gene ambiguous. TRBV5-3 is recorded as an ORF, its role being uncertain. V lost 3 bases and J lost 2, with 15 bases in between. CDR3 length: 15 residues. Here the CDR3 reads CARSSPLGYTYEQYF. CDR3 in DNA: TGTGCCAGAAGCTCGCCGTTAGGCTACACCTACGAGCAGTACTTC.

The gene calls are TRBV5-5 and TRBJ2-3, with 11 positions matching TRBD2. CDR3 length: 17 residues. After removal of 2 bases from V and 1 base from J, the junction contained 6 bases not matched to a gene. Per germline, CDR1 SGHKS and CDR2 YYEKEE (reference sequence). The CDR3 DNA is TGTGCCAGCAGCTTCTTACTAGCGGGGGACGGCACAGATACGCAGTATTTT. It is translated as CASSFLLAGDGTDTQYF. Variable domain in full (rest from reference TRBV5-5 and TRBJ2-3): DAGVTQSPTHLIKTRGQQVTLRCSPISGHKSVSWYQQVLGQGPQFIFQYYEKEERGRGNFPDRFSARQFPNYSSELNVNALLLGDSALYLCASSFLLAGDGTDTQYFGPGTRLTVL.

The chain links TRBV21-1 to TRBJ2-7. TRBV21-1 is a pseudogene locus. The CDR3 extends over 14 amino acids. The CDR3 coding sequence is TGTGCCAGCCTGCAAAGGATCCGGCCCTACGAGCAGTACTTC. It codes for CASLQRIRPYEQYF.

Written as DNA, the CDR3 is TGTGCCAGCAGCTTTTTGCTGGACGGGAGGGGGGAAGAGACCCAGTACTTC. Residues: CASSFLLDGRGEETQYF. The rearrangement uses TRBV5-4 and TRBJ2-5; 8 bases map to TRBD2. The length of the CDR3 is 17 residues. CDR1 and CDR2 from the germline V gene are SGHNT and YYREEE (reference sequence). The junction had 12 bases not matched to a gene; V was cut back by 2 bases and J by 3 bases.

V gene TRBV6-6 combines with J gene TRBJ1-6, with D unresolved. The CDR3 spans 15 residues. Trimming removed 2 bases at V and 7 bases at J, with 12 bases between. Germline V gene data show CDR1 as MNHNY and CDR2 as SVGAGI (reference sequence). The CDR3 DNA follows: TGTGCCAGCAGTTACGAACCGGGGAAAAATTCACCCCTCCACTTT. Its translation: CASSYEPGKNSPLHF.

The chain has TRBV6-2 or TRBV6-3 and TRBJ1-6; D call uncertain. CDR1 MNHEY and CDR2 SVGEGT come from the germline V gene. The CDR3 runs 17 residues. Trimming cost V 0 bases and J 8 bases, with 17 bases left between them. As DNA, the CDR3 is TGTGCCAGCAGTTACTCGATGGCCGGACGGACTGATTCACCCCTCCACTTT. This codes for CASSYSMAGRTDSPLHF.

The chain employs TRBV7-2 and TRBJ1-6; D is ambiguous. This CDR3 has 15 residues. Germline V gives CDR1 SGHTA, CDR2 FQGNSA. The ends were cut back, 0 bases at V and 7 bases at J, with 10 bases in the middle. DNA for the CDR3: TGTGCCAGCAGCTTAGCGCTTGGGGAGAATTCACCCCTCCACTTT. Amino acid sequence: CASSLALGENSPLHF.